This T cell receptor beta chain originates from a study of regulatory T cells in long-lasting Graves disease (dated by TCRdb to 2020 to 2022). About the full investigation: Persistent Graves' disease was defined as persistently positive TSH receptor autoantibodies together with antithyroid drug treatment for over 5 years. Persistent Graves' disease patients were compared with newly diagnosed Graves' disease patients by peripheral blood TCR sequencing and RNA sequencing. The study took place in China and was registered as a clinical trial. A total of around 35 samples were covered by TCR sequencing, comprising some 13 persistent and roughly 20 newly diagnosed Graves' disease patients. Persistent Graves' disease patients in the clinical cohort had taken antithyroid drugs for roughly ten years on average.

At the junction V is shortened by 4 bases and J by 4 bases, with 11 bases in between. Taken from cysteine to phenylalanine, the CDR3 has 13 residues. Only the CDR3 part of the read is kept: 39 bases, read in frame from the first base. CDR1 and CDR2 are drawn from the germline V gene: SQVTM, ANQGSEA. Regarding this clonotype: Its specific antigen is unknown. Base qualities are not recorded, but no much larger clone differs from it by a single base.

Points the paper makes about the study in general: Peripheral blood alone was examined, since thyroid tissue, which constituted the primary lesion, could not be accessed. Preferential use of TRBV28, TRBJ1-2 and TRBJ2-5 was observed in persistent disease, whereas TRBV20-1 and TRBJ2-1 were favored in newly diagnosed disease. Patients with persistent disease shared more public clonotypes (about 2,700) than newly diagnosed patients did (around 930). Compared with newly diagnosed patients, persistent Graves' disease patients had lower TCR Shannon entropy and fewer highly expanded clones, which suggests clonal expansion. As a limitation, the authors acknowledged that the small sample size may reduce accuracy. Only the TCR beta chain was sequenced and analyzed.

This sample's time point label indicates: persistent/refractory GD, antithyroid drugs over 5 years with positive TRAb. RNA was extracted from PBMCs in TRIzol for both TCR sequencing and RNA sequencing. Graves' disease was diagnosed according to American Thyroid Association guidelines. Recruitment of patients was carried out at an endocrinology department in Xi'an, China. Each patient gave 8.5 to 9.5 milliliters of peripheral blood, collected in an EDTA anticoagulant tube. PBMCs were isolated by Ficoll Paque Plus density gradient separation without further T cell sorting. An Agilent 2100 Bioanalyzer and agarose gel were used to check RNA quality, while a NanoDrop 2000 measured RNA concentration. The library was generated by multiplex PCR. TCRdb lists the instrument as Illumina HiSeq 4000. To build TCR beta libraries, CDR3 regions were amplified by Arm-PCR using iRepertoire HTBI primers. Gel purification was performed on PCR products prior to sequencing. In the source study's methods: A total of around 66 TRBV and some 15 TRBJ segments were identified across samples and were used for gene usage analysis of CDR3 amino acid clonotypes. COPE and FqMerger were used to merge the filtered high-quality paired reads into contigs. BLAST was used to align contigs to IMGT TRBV, TRBD and TRBJ reference genes, and CDR3 was defined according to IMGT. Any clonotype with a frequency above 0.1% was counted as a highly expanded clone. Repertoire diversity was measured by Shannon entropy, and V-J evenness by the Gini coefficient. Public clonotypes were defined as clonotypes shared by more than one individual. The public reads were run again by TCRdb, first through fastp at Q25 and then through MiXCR, and only productive beta chains were kept. When rows share a CDR3 protein, they turn into one entry using the most common DNA and genes. TCRdb's processing, not the authors' own work, is the source of the V and J calls. Present in this sample are over 650,000 distinct CDR3 sequences, about 30% of which were seen just once. The ten biggest clones cover 42% of the sample.

The specimen was peripheral blood mononuclear cells (PBMCs), collected when the disease was refractory, from a patient treated with antithyroid drugs. This clonotype was sampled from a female donor with Graves disease. The chain uses TRBV29-1 and TRBJ1-3, and the D gene may be TRBD1, 6 bases matching. The CDR3: CSVGWGRGNTIYF. The sequenced DNA: TGCAGCGTTGGATGGGGGCGAGGAAACACCATATATTTT.